This T cell receptor (beta chain) comes out of a study of T cells in Graves' hyperthyroidism and ophthalmopathy. The TCR beta CDR3 regions underwent amplification using RNA transcripts as the source. First-round RT-PCR with HTBI primers amplified the TCR CDR3 region. From the multiplex PCR reads, TCRdb called clonotypes with MiXCR, one entry per CDR3 protein. The sample includes about 400,000 distinct CDR3 sequences, approximately 15% of them seen just once. CDR1 and CDR2 from the germline V gene are DFQATT and SNEGSKA (reference sequence). This CDR3 spans 14 amino acids. V gave up 2 bases and J gave up 1 base, with 9 bases separating them. The study left out patients who had uncontrolled infection, other autoimmune disease, pregnancy or lactation. This clonotype was found many times.

The specimen sequenced was blood. This receptor was obtained from a woman aged 30 to 39 with Graves' hyperthyroidism. This sequence joins TRBV20-1 and TRBJ1-5, with D unresolved. Written as DNA, the CDR3 is TGCAGTGCTAGATTGGGGTCCAGCAATCAGCCCCAGCATTTT. Residues: CSARLGSSNQPQHF.